The T cell receptor (beta chain) described here comes from a study of T-cell reconstitution after alpha-beta-depleted transplantation in children. Study results and caveats: TCRbeta diversity was high at day 60 in some patients (a result of surviving recipient T cells and thymic progenitors). The authors attributed T-cell counts and diversity one year after transplant mostly to newly produced T cells. At around two months after transplant, the alpha-beta T cells were reportedly derived from several hundred expanded clones that came from non-depleted graft cells.

Unique molecular identifiers featured in how the TCRbeta library was prepared. Via MiXCR, TCRdb re-called the PCR reads, giving one row per CDR3 protein. The sample shows around 300,000 distinct CDR3 sequences, 9.5% to 13% of them seen only once. The CDR3 runs 15 residues. Germline loops: CDR1 SGHNT, CDR2 YYREEE (reference sequence). V lost 3 bases, J lost 0 bases, and 6 bases stayed unmatched. This clonotype was recorded a few times. Antigen unknown. This clonotype was sampled from a male patient under 10 years old who had a stem cell transplant for chronic granulomatous disease, so the T cells may come from the graft donor. The sequencing here drew on peripheral blood, taken 180 days after TCRalphabeta/CD19-depleted stem cell transplant. The chain links TRBV5-4 to TRBJ2-7; 7 bases line up with TRBD1. The CDR3 region has the DNA TGTGCCAGCAGCTCCCCGACAGGGAGCTCCTACGAGCAGTACTTC. This codes for CASSSPTGSSYEQYF. The full variable domain, completed using reference TRBV5-4 and TRBJ2-7, is ETGVTQSPTHLIKTRGQQVTLRCSSQSGHNTVSWYQQALGQGPQFIFQYYREEENGRGNFPPRFSGLQFPNYSSELNVNALELDDSALYLCASSSPTGSSYEQYFGPGTRLTVT.